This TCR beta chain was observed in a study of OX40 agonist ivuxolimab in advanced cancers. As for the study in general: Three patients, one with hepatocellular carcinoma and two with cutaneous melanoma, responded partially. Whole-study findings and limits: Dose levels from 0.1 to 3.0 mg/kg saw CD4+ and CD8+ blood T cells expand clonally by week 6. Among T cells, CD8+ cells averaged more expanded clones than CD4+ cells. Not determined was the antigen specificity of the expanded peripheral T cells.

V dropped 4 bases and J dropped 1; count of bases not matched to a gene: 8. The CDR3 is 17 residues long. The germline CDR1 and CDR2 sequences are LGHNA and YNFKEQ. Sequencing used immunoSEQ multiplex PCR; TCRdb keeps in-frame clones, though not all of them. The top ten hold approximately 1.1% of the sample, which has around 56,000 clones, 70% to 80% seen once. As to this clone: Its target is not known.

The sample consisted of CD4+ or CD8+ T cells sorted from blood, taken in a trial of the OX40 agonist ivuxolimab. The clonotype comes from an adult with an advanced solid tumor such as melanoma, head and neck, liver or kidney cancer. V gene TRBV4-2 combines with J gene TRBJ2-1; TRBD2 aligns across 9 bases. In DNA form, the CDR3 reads TGTGCCAGCAGCCGGGAGGTTAGCGGGGGTTCCTACAATGAGCAGTTCTTC. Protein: CASSREVSGGSYNEQFF.